Presented here are 26 T cell receptor beta chains from one specimen sequenced in a study of blood T cell repertoires in COVID-19. TCRdb's copy holds only in-frame clones and misses some; the assay was immunoSEQ multiplex PCR. Altogether roughly 170,000 clones are present, less than 85% being singletons, with the ten largest covering approximately 12%. The sample consisted of PBMCs or T cells enriched from blood (not recorded which). The origin of the receptors is a man over 45 who had recovered from COVID-19.

This clone appeared a single time. The rearrangement joins TRBV29-1 to TRBJ1-2; the D gene is possibly TRBD1 (5 bases). Looked up from germline, CDR1 is SQVTM and CDR2 is ANQGSEA. The CDR3 has 12 residues. V was clipped by 3 bases and J by 4 bases, with 9 bases between them. This CDR3 reads CSVDSGLYGYTF. The CDR3 DNA follows: TGCAGCGTTGATTCAGGGCTCTATGGCTACACCTTC.

The gene calls are TRBV18 and TRBJ2-5; 7 bases map to TRBD2. The CDR3 has 15 amino acids. V lost 4 bases, J lost 2 bases, and 7 bases stayed unmatched. CDR1 and CDR2 (germline): KGHSH, LQKENI. For the CDR3, the DNA is TGTGCCAGCTCACTAGAGCGGGGTTTACAAGAGACCCAGTACTTC. Protein: CASSLERGLQETQYF.

The chain uses TRBV20-1 and TRBJ2-3; D ambiguous. The CDR3 is 10 amino acids. The V end was cut by 3 bases, the J end by 14 bases, with 12 bases between. CDR1 is DFQATT, CDR2 SNEGSKA, per germline (reference sequence). CDR3 region: CSASDVASYF. The CDR3 DNA is TGCAGTGCTAGTGATGTGGCCTCGTATTTT.

For the CDR3, the DNA is TGTGCCAGCACCACAGTTGCTGATCTCTCTGGAAACACCATATATTTT. This gives the protein CASTTVADLSGNTIYF. V is TRBV7-9 and J is TRBJ1-3; D gene ambiguous. Germline CDR1 SEHNR, CDR2 FQNEAQ (reference sequence). CDR3 length equals 16 residues. Trimming stripped 7 bases from V and 0 bases from J, with 16 bases between.

The rearrangement uses TRBV6-4 and TRBJ2-2; a possible D gene is TRBD1 (5 bases). Deletions cut 3 bases from V and 3 bases from J, with 5 bases between. This CDR3 is 13 amino acids long. In germline, CDR1 is MRHNA, CDR2 SNTAGT. The CDR3 DNA reads TGTGCCAGCAGTGAAGGGGACACCGGGGAGCTGTTTTTT. Translation: CASSEGDTGELFF.

V gene TRBV2 combines with J gene TRBJ1-3, with D hard to call. The V gene's germline CDR1 is SNHLY and CDR2 FYNNEI. The CDR3 has 15 amino acids. V was pared by 3 bases and J by 8 bases, with 17 bases between. Here the CDR3 DNA reads TGTGCCAGCAGTGACCCCTCGGCCAACGCGGACACCATATATTTT. It codes for CASSDPSANADTIYF.

The rearrangement links TRBV10-1 to TRBJ1-2, with D possibly TRBD1 on 6 matching bases. Trimming took off 5 bases at V and 0 bases at J, with 7 bases between the two ends. CDR1 is WNHNN and CDR2 is SYGVQD in the germline V gene (reference sequence). The CDR3 is 13 amino acids. In nucleotides, the CDR3 is TGCGCCAGCAGTAGGGACACTAACTATGGCTACACCTTC. Protein sequence: CASSRDTNYGYTF.

This rearrangement joins TRBV5-6 to TRBJ2-7; no definite D call. V lost 0 bases to trimming and J lost 5 bases, with 9 bases between them. The CDR3 spans 13 residues. Germline V gene lookup returns CDR1 SGHDT and CDR2 YYEEEE. The DNA of the CDR3 is TGTGCCAGCAGCTTGGTGAGCAACCACGAGCAGTACTTC. Amino acid sequence: CASSLVSNHEQYF.

J is TRBJ2-7 and V is TRBV15; 9 bases are a match to TRBD1. The CDR3 has 13 amino acids. V shed 8 bases, J shed 3 bases, and the junction held 5 bases outside the gene matches. Germline V gives CDR1 LNHNV, CDR2 YYDKDF (reference sequence). The CDR3 region is CATGAGQGYEQYF. CDR3 in DNA: TGTGCCACCGGGGCGGGACAGGGCTACGAGCAGTACTTC.

This sequence joins TRBV4-1 and TRBJ1-5; D gene uncertain. Trimming removed 0 bases from V and 0 bases from J, with 9 bases in between. CDR1 and CDR2 (germline): MGHRA, YSYEKL. The CDR3 extends over 16 amino acids. This CDR3 is CASSQEGGNSNQPQHF. The CDR3 DNA sequence: TGCGCCAGCAGCCAAGAAGGCGGGAATAGCAATCAGCCCCAGCATTTT.

The chain recombines TRBV10-3 with TRBJ1-2, with D tentatively TRBD1 (6 bases). V was pared by 6 bases and J by 0 bases, with 8 bases between. The V gene's germline CDR1 is ENHRY and CDR2 SYGVKD. This CDR3 is built from 13 residues. CDR3 amino acids: CAIRDRANYGYTF. DNA for the CDR3: TGTGCCATCAGGGACAGAGCTAACTATGGCTACACCTTC.

This chain uses TRBV7-9 with TRBJ1-1; D unclear. Trimming took off 6 bases at V and 3 bases at J, with 11 bases between the two ends. The CDR3 has 13 residues. Germline-derived CDR1 and CDR2 are SEHNR and FQNEAQ (reference sequence). For the CDR3, the DNA is TGTGCCAGCAGTCCCCCGGGGTACACTGAAGCTTTCTTT. The encoded protein is CASSPPGYTEAFF.

The chain recombines TRBV28 with TRBJ1-6; TRBD1 matches 9 bases. The trim removed 3 bases at V and 9 bases at J, leaving 3 bases unmatched. Germline CDR1 is MDHEN and CDR2 is SYDVKM. The CDR3 consists of 14 residues. The CDR3 bases are TGTGCCAGCAGTTTGGGACAGGGAAGTTCACCCCTCCACTTT. Protein sequence: CASSLGQGSSPLHF.

The chain couples TRBV9 to TRBJ1-5; weak D call: TRBD1 (6 bases). The length of the CDR3 is 15 residues. CDR1 and CDR2 from the germline V gene are SGDLS and YYNGEE. The V gene lost 0 bases and the J gene lost 3 bases, with 10 bases spanning the gap. CDR3 nucleotide sequence: TGTGCCAGCAGCGTAGCAGGGGATCCCAATCAGCCCCAGCATTTT. Translation: CASSVAGDPNQPQHF.

The chain joins TRBV10-3 to TRBJ1-4, with a weak D call TRBD1 (5 bases). This CDR3 region has 14 residues. The germline gives CDR1 ENHRY, CDR2 SYGVKD. Between the trimmed V and J ends, which lost 2 bases and 8 bases, there was a span of 12 bases. CDR3 DNA sequence: TGTGCCATCAGTGAGCTGGGGGGATCAGAAAAACTGTTTTTT. It translates to CAISELGGSEKLFF.

Only one count was recorded for this clone. The chain joins TRBV3-1 (or the pseudogene TRBV3-2) to TRBJ2-3, with D unresolved. With 2 bases removed from V and 1 base from J, the gap between germline ends came to 7 bases. Germline loops: CDR1 LGHDT, CDR2 YNNKEL (reference sequence). This CDR3 is built from 14 residues. The CDR3 loop reads CASSQFAGTDTQYF. CDR3 DNA: TGTGCCAGCAGCCAATTCGCGGGCACAGATACGCAGTATTTT.

The chain uses TRBV9 and TRBJ1-1; possibly TRBD1 for D (6 bases). The germline V gene encodes CDR1 SGDLS and CDR2 YYNGEE. The length of the CDR3 is 14 residues. The V and J ends lost 4 bases and 4 bases respectively, with 14 bases between them. In DNA, the CDR3 is TGTGCCAGCAGCTTCAAGGGGGATGGCACTGAAGCTTTCTTT. Amino acid sequence: CASSFKGDGTEAFF.

As to this clone: Different DNA sequences within this sample yield the same CDR3. The chain uses TRBV5-1 and TRBJ2-7; 9 bases fit TRBD1. Per germline, CDR1 SGHRS and CDR2 YFSETQ. The CDR3 has 15 amino acids. With 3 bases clipped from V and 0 bases from J, the junction kept 4 bases outside the gene matches. The CDR3 nucleotides read TGCGCCAGCAGCTGGGGGGACAGGGCCTCCTACGAGCAGTACTTC. Protein sequence: CASSWGDRASYEQYF. Filled out from reference TRBV5-1 and TRBJ2-7, the complete variable domain reads KAGVTQTPRYLIKTRGQQVTLSCSPISGHRSVSWYQQTPGQGLQFLFEYFSETQRNKGNFPGRFSGRQFSNSRSEMNVSTLELGDSALYLCASSWGDRASYEQYFGPGTRLTVT.

The chain is built from TRBV5-1 and TRBJ2-7; maybe TRBD2 (7 bases). Germline lookup yields CDR1 SGHRS and CDR2 YFSETQ. The V and J ends lost 4 bases and 5 bases respectively, with 22 bases between them. This CDR3 has 16 residues. The CDR3 DNA reads TGCGCCAGCAGCCTCGAAGGGGGGGCGGGTAGTGACGAGCAGTACTTC. Amino acid sequence: CASSLEGGAGSDEQYF.

This sequence joins TRBV11-2 and TRBJ2-7; D not certain. The CDR3 runs 12 residues. With 5 bases removed from V and 3 bases from J, the gap between germline ends came to 8 bases. CDR1 is SGHAT and CDR2 is FQNNGV in the germline V gene. For the CDR3, the DNA is TGTGCCAGCAGCGGCAGAGGCTACGAGCAGTACTTC. This codes for CASSGRGYEQYF.

This chain links TRBV7-3 with TRBJ1-1; 8 bases fit TRBD1. The J segment lost 2 bases and the V segment lost 5 bases, leaving 7 bases of the junction unmatched. The V gene's germline CDR1 is SGHTA and CDR2 FQGTGA. The CDR3 spans 15 residues. This chain's CDR3 is CASSPAGTGNTEAFF. The DNA of the CDR3 is TGTGCCAGCAGCCCCGCCGGGACAGGCAACACTGAAGCTTTCTTT.

The CDR3, as DNA: TGTGCCAGCACAGGGGGCTTGAACGAGCAGTACTTC. Translating gives CASTGGLNEQYF. The chain carries TRBV28 and TRBJ2-7, with TRBD1 identical over 8 bases. CDR1 is MDHEN and CDR2 is SYDVKM in the germline V gene. Trimming removed 7 bases from V and 5 bases from J; junction bases left unmatched: 4. CDR3 size: 12 residues.

The V call is TRBV23-1, the J call TRBJ2-7, with 7 bases fitting TRBD2. TRBV23-1 is sorted into the ORF group, with uncertain function. This CDR3 region has 15 residues. The trim removed 8 bases at V and 2 bases at J, leaving 12 bases unmatched. The CDR3 DNA reads as TGCGCCAGCCCAAGGGGACTAACCTGTACCTACGAGCAGTACTTC. Translation gives CASPRGLTCTYEQYF.

The rearrangement uses TRBV10-3 and TRBJ1-2; 11 bases map to TRBD1. The CDR3 loop spans 14 amino acids. Trimming took 6 bases from V and 5 from J; bases not matched to a gene: 5. Germline V gene lookup returns CDR1 ENHRY and CDR2 SYGVKD. The CDR3 here is CAISLGQGAYGYTF. CDR3 DNA: TGTGCCATCAGCCTTGGACAGGGGGCTTATGGCTACACCTTC.

The chain carries TRBV2 and TRBJ1-5; TRBD1 is a possible D gene (6 bases). V was trimmed by 2 bases and J by 7 bases, leaving 15 bases between them. This CDR3 contains 15 residues. The germline CDR1 and CDR2 sequences are SNHLY and FYNNEI. The CDR3 reads CASSEFEGQGQPQHF. The DNA for the CDR3 is TGTGCCAGCAGTGAATTTGAGGGGCAGGGGCAGCCCCAGCATTTT.

This chain uses TRBV5-1 with TRBJ2-6; D call uncertain. With 4 bases removed from V and 0 bases from J, the gap between germline ends came to 17 bases. The CDR3 runs to 18 residues. Germline lookup yields CDR1 SGHRS and CDR2 YFSETQ. CDR3 loop: CASSPVLSVSSGANVLTF. The CDR3 DNA is TGCGCCAGCAGCCCGGTATTGAGCGTTAGCTCTGGGGCCAACGTCCTGACTTTC. Using reference TRBV5-1 and TRBJ2-6 for the parts outside the CDR3, the full variable domain is KAGVTQTPRYLIKTRGQQVTLSCSPISGHRSVSWYQQTPGQGLQFLFEYFSETQRNKGNFPGRFSGRQFSNSRSEMNVSTLELGDSALYLCASSPVLSVSSGANVLTFGAGSRLTVL.